In its sample, the clone carrying this T cell receptor beta chain was seen many times. What it binds is not known. The data belong to a study of CD8 T cells in ankylosing spondylitis. Overall study findings and caveats: One TCR beta motif, made up of under ten highly homologous variants, appeared characteristic of ankylosing spondylitis blood. Prior literature has documented some motif variants in synovial fluid and blood from reactive arthritis.

For TCR beta, libraries came from quantitative 5'-RACE with molecular barcodes. TCRdb reprocessed the 5' RACE reads via MiXCR and lists one record per CDR3 protein. The sample lists roughly 230,000 distinct CDR3 sequences, 8% to 9% seen once, with approximately 5% in the top ten. The CDR3 runs 13 residues. The J segment lost 11 bases and the V segment lost 4 bases, leaving 10 bases of the junction unmatched. Germline V gene data show CDR1 as SGHRS and CDR2 as YFSETQ. V and J are TRBV5-1 and TRBJ1-1; TRBD1 matches 8 bases. The specimen was blood, either unsorted or a sorted T cell fraction (not recorded which). The origin of this receptor is a female donor with ankylosing spondylitis or in good health (not recorded which). The CDR3 here is CASSPERQGTAFF. The CDR3 DNA sequence: TGCGCCAGCAGCCCCGAACGACAGGGGACGGCTTTCTTT.